This T cell receptor beta chain was observed in a study of cytomegalovirus exposure and HLA in healthy donors. Germline assignment: CDR1 MNHEY and CDR2 SVGAGI. The V gene end was trimmed by 2 bases and the J gene end by 4 bases; junction bases not matched to a gene: 10. The CDR3 covers 16 residues. The study's findings and limits: Roughly uniform depth of sequencing across donors was assumed in presence/absence analyses.

Vbeta (60) and Jbeta (13) primers were used in the PCR. Here immunoSEQ multiplex PCR was the method, and the copy in TCRdb shows in-frame clones only, minus some. Of fewer than 150,000 clones listed, 80% were seen once; the top ten hold 8.5% to 10%. For this clone: The antigen is undetermined.

The sequenced sample was PBMCs. This chain connects TRBV6-5 to TRBJ2-7; 8 bases align to TRBD1. This TCR was recovered from a female donor in good health and CMV-seropositive. The CDR3 reads CASSYAVGRGPYEQYF. The CDR3 DNA is TGTGCCAGCAGTTACGCGGTCGGCAGGGGGCCGTACGAGCAGTACTTC.